This TCR beta chain was found in a study of T-cell reconstitution after alpha-beta-depleted transplantation in children. Broader study findings: One year post-transplant, T-cell counts and diversity were largely derived from T cells produced anew. Reportedly, roughly two months post-transplant, alpha-beta T cells arose from several hundred expanded graft clones. Recipient T cells and thymic progenitors that survived were the source of the high TCRbeta diversity seen at day 60 in some patients.

Ten or more counts support this clonotype. What it binds is unknown. The library targeted TCRbeta and was prepared with unique molecular identifiers. TCRdb itself ran the PCR reads through MiXCR, one entry per CDR3 protein. The sample records 400,000 to 450,000 distinct CDR3 sequences, 43% being singletons. This CDR3 comprises 13 residues. Trimming removed 2 bases at V and 0 bases at J, with 3 bases between. The sequence was obtained from a girl aged 2-10 years with aplastic anemia, due to receive a stem cell transplant. The input for sequencing was PBMCs, taken before TCRalphabeta/CD19-depleted stem cell transplant. The chain combines TRBV23-1 with TRBJ2-3, with no clear D. TRBV23-1 is known as an ORF, though its function is uncertain. CDR3 nucleotides: TGCGCCAGCAGTCAACCAAGCACAGATACGCAGTATTTT. Amino acids: CASSQPSTDTQYF.